This entry lists 21 T cell receptor beta chains sequenced from one sample in a study of T-cell memory formation after mild COVID-19. Using its own MiXCR run on the 5' RACE reads, TCRdb lists one record per CDR3 protein. This sample yields some 160,000 distinct CDR3 sequences, of which roughly a third are seen a single time; around 13% belongs to the top ten. Sequencing was done on a sample of PBMCs or a T cell subset sorted from them (not recorded which). The receptors originated from an adult woman who had mild COVID-19 (a few samples of this study predate the infection). Cell type and time point are not known.

This clonotype was seen only a few times. The rearrangement joins TRBV7-9 to TRBJ2-5; D is undetermined. Germline CDR1 is SEHNR and CDR2 is FQNEAQ (reference sequence). The CDR3 consists of 14 residues. V shed 3 bases and J shed 5 bases, with 13 bases lying between them. The chain's CDR3 is CASSFGVRRETQYF. DNA for the CDR3: TGTGCCAGCAGCTTCGGCGTCCGACGGGAGACCCAGTACTTC.

The chain carries TRBV7-2 and TRBJ2-7; D remains unclear. The CDR3 has 12 residues. Germline V gene lookup returns CDR1 SGHTA and CDR2 FQGNSA. With 3 bases removed from V and 7 bases from J, the gap between germline ends came to 10 bases. This CDR3 reads CASSFYGGEQYF. In DNA, the CDR3 is TGTGCCAGCAGCTTTTATGGTGGAGAGCAGTACTTC.

This clonotype has just one count. The chain combines TRBV5-1 with TRBJ2-7; D unclear. The length of the CDR3 is 14 residues. Trimming pared 4 bases from V and 6 bases from J, leaving 17 bases between. Germline lookup yields CDR1 SGHRS and CDR2 YFSETQ. The CDR3 coding sequence is TGCGCCAGCAGCGCCTCGAGTTCTTCCGGCGAGCAGTACTTC. This encodes CASSASSSSGEQYF.

The CDR3 loop reads CASSNAYTGGTEAFF. CDR3 bases: TGTGCCAGCAGCAACGCTTACACAGGGGGCACTGAAGCTTTCTTT. V usage is TRBV28 and J usage is TRBJ1-1; 8 bases agree with TRBD1. Trimming took 6 bases from V and 4 from J; bases not matched to a gene: 10. The V gene's germline CDR1 is MDHEN and CDR2 SYDVKM. The CDR3 totals 15 residues.

This clonotype was seen only a few times. The chain employs TRBV7-9 and TRBJ2-3, with D uncertain. CDR1 SEHNR and CDR2 FQNEAQ come from the germline V gene (reference sequence). The CDR3 has 13 residues. V gave up 1 base and J gave up 3 bases, with 5 bases separating them. The CDR3 nucleotides read TGTGCCAGCAGCTTAGATGGGACAGATACGCAGTATTTT. This encodes CASSLDGTDTQYF.

The chain links TRBV5-5 to TRBJ1-5; tentatively, D is TRBD1 (5 bases). CDR1 is SGHKS, CDR2 YYEKEE, per germline (reference sequence). The CDR3 is made up of 15 amino acids. V lost 2 bases, J lost 1 base, and 10 bases lay in between. CDR3 sequence: CASSLEGFSNQPQHF. The CDR3 coding sequence is TGTGCCAGCAGCTTAGAGGGGTTCAGCAATCAGCCCCAGCATTTT. Variable domain in full (rest from reference TRBV5-5 and TRBJ1-5): DAGVTQSPTHLIKTRGQQVTLRCSPISGHKSVSWYQQVLGQGPQFIFQYYEKEERGRGNFPDRFSARQFPNYSSELNVNALLLGDSALYLCASSLEGFSNQPQHFGDGTRLSIL.

This chain uses TRBV5-4 with TRBJ2-1; D is possibly TRBD1 or TRBD2 (5 bases each). The CDR3 runs to 16 residues. Between the trimmed V and J ends, which lost 0 bases and 5 bases, there was a span of 15 bases. Per the germline V gene, CDR1 is SGHNT and CDR2 is YYREEE (reference sequence). As DNA, the CDR3 is TGTGCCAGCAGCTTGGCCGTGGGGACCCTCAACAATGAGCAGTTCTTC. Its translation is CASSLAVGTLNNEQFF.

J is TRBJ1-5 and V is TRBV2; 8 nucleotides match TRBD1. CDR1 and CDR2 from the germline V gene are SNHLY and FYNNEI. There are 15 residues in the CDR3. J lost 1 base, V lost 7 bases, and 6 bases had no gene match. The CDR3 loop is CASTPDRASNQPQHF. CDR3 sequence (DNA): TGTGCCAGCACCCCGGACAGGGCAAGCAATCAGCCCCAGCATTTT. Drawing the rest from reference TRBV2 and TRBJ1-5, the complete variable domain is EPEVTQTPSHQVTQMGQEVILRCVPISNHLYFYWYRQILGQKVEFLVSFYNNEISEKSEIFDDQFSVERPDGSNFTLKIRSTKLEDSAMYFCASTPDRASNQPQHFGDGTRLSIL.

This clonotype was observed a handful of times. Here the CDR3 DNA reads TGTGCCAGCAGCCGTAATACAGGGGGCGACGGCTACACCTTC. Protein: CASSRNTGGDGYTF. The chain combines TRBV3-1 with TRBJ1-2; 9 bases align to TRBD1. Germline V lookup: CDR1 LGHDT, CDR2 YNNKEL (reference sequence). J was trimmed by 8 bases and V by 4 bases; bases with no gene match: 8. The CDR3 is 14 amino acids.

In this sample, this clonotype turned up a few times. The chain joins TRBV30 to TRBJ2-3, with a tentative D call TRBD2 (5 bases). This CDR3 is 15 amino acids long. With 1 base removed from V and 2 bases from J, the gap between germline ends came to 13 bases. Germline CDR1 and CDR2: GTSNPN and SVGIG (reference sequence). CDR3 nucleotides: TGTGCCTGGAGTGAAGGTGGACTTTTCACAGATACGCAGTATTTT. Encoded protein: CAWSEGGLFTDTQYF. The full variable domain, with the rest looked up from reference TRBV30 and TRBJ2-3, is SQTIHQWPATLVQPVGSPLSLECTVEGTSNPNLYWYRQAAGRGLQLLFYSVGIGQISSEVPQNLSASRPQDRQFILSSKKLLLSDSGFYLCAWSEGGLFTDTQYFGPGTRLTVL.

This chain connects TRBV2 to TRBJ2-7; 8 bases are shared with TRBD2. Per germline, CDR1 SNHLY and CDR2 FYNNEI. The CDR3 sequence is 13 residues long. Germline trimming cut 7 bases from V and 7 bases from J; bases unmatched to any gene: 9. CDR3 in amino acids: CASNPGGIDEQYF. DNA of the CDR3: TGTGCCAGCAATCCGGGGGGGATAGATGAGCAGTACTTC. The complete variable domain, with remaining parts taken from reference TRBV2 and TRBJ2-7, reads EPEVTQTPSHQVTQMGQEVILRCVPISNHLYFYWYRQILGQKVEFLVSFYNNEISEKSEIFDDQFSVERPDGSNFTLKIRSTKLEDSAMYFCASNPGGIDEQYFGPGTRLTVT.

This clonotype was seen many times. The chain has TRBV9 and TRBJ2-7; 9 bases agree with TRBD1. This CDR3 contains 13 residues. Germline loops: CDR1 SGDLS, CDR2 YYNGEE. V lost 5 bases, J lost 3 bases, and 3 bases stayed unmatched. CDR3 sequence (DNA): TGTGCCAGCAGTGCGACAGGGGGCTACGAGCAGTACTTC. Translation: CASSATGGYEQYF.

The chain employs TRBV7-9 and TRBJ2-3, with 7 bases matching TRBD2. CDR1 and CDR2 from the germline V gene are SEHNR and FQNEAQ (reference sequence). The junction had 4 bases not matched to a gene; V was cut back by 5 bases and J by 2 bases. The CDR3 is 14 amino acids. CDR3 in DNA: TGTGCCAGCAGCGGTAGCGGGTACACAGATACGCAGTATTTT. It yields the protein CASSGSGYTDTQYF.

This chain connects TRBV10-3 to TRBJ2-1, with D possibly being TRBD1 (5 bases). Trimming pared 4 bases from V and 0 bases from J, leaving 13 bases between. Germline V gene data show CDR1 as ENHRY and CDR2 as SYGVKD. This CDR3 comprises 16 residues. The CDR3 DNA sequence: TGTGCCATCAGTGGGGGCGGTAAGAGCTCCTACAATGAGCAGTTCTTC. Amino acids: CAISGGGKSSYNEQFF.

This clonotype came up a few times. The chain couples TRBV19 to TRBJ2-7; D is unclear. The germline gives CDR1 LNHDA, CDR2 SQIVND (reference sequence). CDR3 length: 15 amino acids. V lost 0 bases and J lost 0, with 9 bases in between. The CDR3 DNA reads TGTGCCAGTAGTATAGATCAGAACGGCTCCTACGAGCAGTACTTC. Protein: CASSIDQNGSYEQYF.

The chain is built from TRBV7-2 and TRBJ1-2; D uncertain. This CDR3 comprises 14 residues. The germline gives CDR1 SGHTA, CDR2 FQGNSA. V lost 3 bases, J lost 4 bases, and 12 bases lay in between. CDR3 nucleotide sequence: TGTGCCAGCAGCTTGAGGGAGAAGCCCTATGGCTACACCTTC. This encodes CASSLREKPYGYTF.

This clonotype was seen a handful of times. The rearrangement joins TRBV5-1 to TRBJ2-7; no clear D gene. V lost 0 bases, J lost 4 bases, and 11 bases lay in between. Germline V gene data show CDR1 as SGHRS and CDR2 as YFSETQ. CDR3 length: 14 residues. This CDR3 is CASSLEGSPYEQYF. CDR3 bases: TGCGCCAGCAGCTTGGAGGGCAGCCCTTACGAGCAGTACTTC.

V and J are TRBV6-6 and TRBJ2-3, with D tentatively TRBD1 (5 bases). The CDR3 is made up of 15 amino acids. CDR1 MNHNY and CDR2 SVGAGI come from the germline V gene (reference sequence). Trimming cost V 5 bases and J 5 bases, with 17 bases left between them. The CDR3 spells CASSRYRSPQDTQYF. The CDR3 region has the DNA TGTGCCAGCAGTCGCTACAGGAGCCCACAAGATACGCAGTATTTT.

The chain combines TRBV5-1 with TRBJ1-4; D is unresolved. The germline gives CDR1 SGHRS, CDR2 YFSETQ. V gave up 0 bases and J gave up 7 bases, with 7 bases separating them. CDR3 length: 13 amino acids. The CDR3, as DNA: TGCGCCAGCAGCTTGGGCCGAGCTGAAAAACTGTTTTTT. It specifies CASSLGRAEKLFF. The full variable domain, with the rest looked up from reference TRBV5-1 and TRBJ1-4, is KAGVTQTPRYLIKTRGQQVTLSCSPISGHRSVSWYQQTPGQGLQFLFEYFSETQRNKGNFPGRFSGRQFSNSRSEMNVSTLELGDSALYLCASSLGRAEKLFFGSGTQLSVL.

In this sample, this clonotype turned up a few times. The chain couples TRBV6-2 or TRBV6-3 to TRBJ2-3, with D possibly TRBD2 on 6 matching bases. The CDR3 covers 16 residues. Trimming stripped 2 bases from V and 6 bases from J, with 18 bases between. From germline, CDR1 is MNHEY and CDR2 SVGEGT. CDR3 sequence: CASSYTATRFEDTQYF. In nucleotides, the CDR3 is TGTGCCAGCAGTTACACGGCGACTAGGTTTGAGGATACGCAGTATTTT.

The chain is built from TRBV19 and TRBJ2-3, with TRBD2 identical over 7 bases. The CDR3 is 16 amino acids. V trimming: 6 bases; J trimming: 2 bases; junction bases outside the gene matches: 11. The germline gives CDR1 LNHDA, CDR2 SQIVND (reference sequence). The CDR3 bases are TGTGCCAGTAGCATAACTAGCGAGACCTTCACAGATACGCAGTATTTT. It specifies CASSITSETFTDTQYF.